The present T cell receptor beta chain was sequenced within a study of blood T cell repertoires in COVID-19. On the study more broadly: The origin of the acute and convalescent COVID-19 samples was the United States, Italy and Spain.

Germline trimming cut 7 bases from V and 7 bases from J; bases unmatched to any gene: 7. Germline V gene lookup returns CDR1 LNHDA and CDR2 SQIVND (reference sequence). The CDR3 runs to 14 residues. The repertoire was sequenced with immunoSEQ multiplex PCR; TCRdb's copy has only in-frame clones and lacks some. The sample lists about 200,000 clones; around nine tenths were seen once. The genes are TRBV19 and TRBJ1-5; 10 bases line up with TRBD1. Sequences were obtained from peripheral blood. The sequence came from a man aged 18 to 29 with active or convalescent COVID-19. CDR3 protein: CASKGGQGIQPQHF. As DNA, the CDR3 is TGTGCCAGTAAAGGGGGACAGGGGATCCAGCCCCAGCATTTT.